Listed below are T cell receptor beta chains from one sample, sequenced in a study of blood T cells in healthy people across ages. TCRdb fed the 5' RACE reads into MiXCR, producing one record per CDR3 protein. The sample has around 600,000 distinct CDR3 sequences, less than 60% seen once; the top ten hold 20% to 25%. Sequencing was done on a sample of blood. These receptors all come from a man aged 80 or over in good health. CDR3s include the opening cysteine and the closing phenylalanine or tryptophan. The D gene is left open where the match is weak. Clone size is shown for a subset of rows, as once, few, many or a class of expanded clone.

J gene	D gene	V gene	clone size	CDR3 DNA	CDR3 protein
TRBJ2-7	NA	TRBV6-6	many	TGTGCCAGCAGTCCCCAGCGGGCGGGGACCTACGAGCAGTACTTC	CASSPQRAGTYEQYF
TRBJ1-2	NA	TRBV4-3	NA	TGCGCCAGCAGCCCGGCCCATCTTGGGTATGGCTACACCTTC	CASSPAHLGYGYTF
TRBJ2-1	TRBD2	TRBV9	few	TGTGCCAGCAGCGTAGAAGGTAGCGGGAACAATGAGCAGTTCTTC	CASSVEGSGNNEQFF
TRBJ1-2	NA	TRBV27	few	TGTGCCAGCGCTGTCAGGACAGAGGGCTATGGCTACACCTTC	CASAVRTEGYGYTF
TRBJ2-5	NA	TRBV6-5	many	TGTGCCAGCAGTTACACGCACTCTGGGGAGACCCAGTACTTC	CASSYTHSGETQYF
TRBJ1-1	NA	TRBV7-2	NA	TGTGCCAGCAGCTTAGGTGGCAGGAAGAACACTGAAGCTTTCTTT	CASSLGGRKNTEAFF
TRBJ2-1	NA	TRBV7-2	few	TGTGCCAGCAGACAGGAGTATGAGCAGTTCTTC	CASRQEYEQFF
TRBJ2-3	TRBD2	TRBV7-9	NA	TGTGCCAGCAGCCGACGATCAGCGGGGACAGATACGCAGTATTTT	CASSRRSAGTDTQYF
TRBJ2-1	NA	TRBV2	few	TGTGCCAGCAGCCGAGAAGGGGGAACTGAGCAGTTCTTC	CASSREGGTEQFF
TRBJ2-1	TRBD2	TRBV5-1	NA	TGCGCCAGCAGCCCCTGGACTAGCGGGAGTGCTGAGCAGTTCTTC	CASSPWTSGSAEQFF
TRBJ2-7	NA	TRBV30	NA	TGTGCCTGGAGACTACAGGGTTACTACGAGCAGTACTTC	CAWRLQGYYEQYF
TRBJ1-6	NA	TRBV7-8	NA	TGTGCCAGCAGCTTCGGGGTCGCAGCGAATTCACCCCTCCACTTT	CASSFGVAANSPLHF
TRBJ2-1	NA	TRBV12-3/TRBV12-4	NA	TGTGCCAGCAGTTCAGTTTGGAATGAGCAGTTCTTC	CASSSVWNEQFF
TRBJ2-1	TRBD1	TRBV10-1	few	TGCGCCAGCAGTCGCCGGGACAGGGGGCAAAATGAGCAGTTCTTC	CASSRRDRGQNEQFF
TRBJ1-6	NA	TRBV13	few	TGTGCCAGCAGCTCCTCCGACCGTTCACCCCTCCACTTT	CASSSSDRSPLHF
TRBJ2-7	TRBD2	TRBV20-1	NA	TGCAGTGCGAGGAAAGCGGGAGGCCCCGCCGAGCAGTACTTC	CSARKAGGPAEQYF
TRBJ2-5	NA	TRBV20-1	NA	TGCAGTGGGGGGACGCCGGGGGAGACCCAGTACTTC	CSGGTPGETQYF
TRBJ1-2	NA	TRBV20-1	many	TGCAGTGCTAGTCCCGGGGGATGGGGAGGCTACACCTTC	CSASPGGWGGYTF
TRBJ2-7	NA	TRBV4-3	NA	TGCGCCAGCAGCCAAGATGTTATGGGGGGCAGCACCTACGAGCAGTACTTC	CASSQDVMGGSTYEQYF
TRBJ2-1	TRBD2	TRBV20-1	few	TGCAGTGCTAGAGATCCCCTAGCGGATTCCTACAATGAGCAGTTCTTC	CSARDPLADSYNEQFF
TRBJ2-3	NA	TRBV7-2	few	TGTGCCAGCAGCTTAGATTGGACAGATACGCAGTATTTT	CASSLDWTDTQYF
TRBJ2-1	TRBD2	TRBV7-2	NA	TGTGCCAGCAGCCTTAGCGGGGCGGGGGTGGCGAATGAGCAGTTCTTC	CASSLSGAGVANEQFF
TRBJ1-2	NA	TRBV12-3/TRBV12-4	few	TGTGCCAGCAGTTTGAGTTCGTCCCAGGGCTACACCTTC	CASSLSSSQGYTF
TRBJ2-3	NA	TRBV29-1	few	TGCAGCGTGTCCAGGGGACCCACAGATACGCAGTATTTT	CSVSRGPTDTQYF
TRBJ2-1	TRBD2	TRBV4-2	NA	TGTGCCAGCAGCCAAGTTATGGCTAGCGGGAGTATTTACAATGGGCAGTTCTTC	CASSQVMASGSIYNGQFF
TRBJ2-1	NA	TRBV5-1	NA	TGCGCCAGCAGCGGCGGGACACTCTACAATGAGCAGTTCTTC	CASSGGTLYNEQFF
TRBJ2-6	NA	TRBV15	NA	TGTGCCACCAGCAGAGACCGCCGAGGGGCTGGGGCCAACGTCCTGACTTTC	CATSRDRRGAGANVLTF
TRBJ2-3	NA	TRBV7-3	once	TGTGCCAGCAGCTCTTTTGCGACTAGCACAGATACGCAGTATTTT	CASSSFATSTDTQYF
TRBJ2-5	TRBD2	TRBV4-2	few	TGTGCCAGCAGCCAAGGGACTAGCGGGAGTCCTGAAGAGACCCAGTACTTC	CASSQGTSGSPEETQYF
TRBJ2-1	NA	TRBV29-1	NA	TGCAGCGTTGAAGAGGGGGGGGCCGCTTTGGGTGAGCAGTTCTTC	CSVEEGGAALGEQFF
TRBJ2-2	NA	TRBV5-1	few	TGCGCCAGCAGCTCGAGGGATTCCACCGGGGAGCTGTTTTTT	CASSSRDSTGELFF
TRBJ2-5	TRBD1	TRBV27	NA	TGTGCCAGCAGTTTAGGATGGCAAGACAGGGGGCGCGGGACCCAGTACTTC	CASSLGWQDRGRGTQYF
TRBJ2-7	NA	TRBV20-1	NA	TGCAGTGCCCTCGAGGGGGTAGGCTACGAGCAGTACTTC	CSALEGVGYEQYF
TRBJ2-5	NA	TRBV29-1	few	TGCAGCGTTCACAGGGGAGGAGAGACCCAGTACTTC	CSVHRGGETQYF
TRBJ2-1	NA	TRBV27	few	TGTGCCAGCAGTTTACGGGCAGGCACAGACAATGAGCAGTTCTTC	CASSLRAGTDNEQFF
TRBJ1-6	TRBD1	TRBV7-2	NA	TGTGCCAGCAGTCCACAGGGAGGGGGCGCTTCCCTGTGGGATTCACCCCTCCACTTT	CASSPQGGGASLWDSPLHF
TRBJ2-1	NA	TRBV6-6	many	TGTGCCAGCAGTTATAATCAGCGGTACAATGAGCAGTTCTTC	CASSYNQRYNEQFF
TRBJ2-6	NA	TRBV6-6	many	TGTGCCAGCAGCAAGCCGACAGGCGTCGGTGGGGCCAACGTCCTGACTTTC	CASSKPTGVGGANVLTF
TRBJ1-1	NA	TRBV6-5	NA	TGTGCCAGCAGTTCCCGCCACCCGGGGAGCACTGAAGCTTTCTTT	CASSSRHPGSTEAFF
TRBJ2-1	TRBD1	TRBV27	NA	TGTGCCAGCAGTACAAACAGGGGGTTCACCTACAATGAGCAGTTCTTC	CASSTNRGFTYNEQFF
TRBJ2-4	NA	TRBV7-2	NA	TGTGCCAGCAGCTTTCAGGGTGGCAAAAACATTCAGTACTTC	CASSFQGGKNIQYF
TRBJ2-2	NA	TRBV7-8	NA	TGTGCCAGCAGCCCGGGTGGGGGGTGGCCAAATACCGGGGAGCTGTTTTTT	CASSPGGGWPNTGELFF
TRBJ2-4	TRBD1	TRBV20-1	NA	TGCAGTGCAATCGGGACAGCCTGGGAAAACATTCAGTACTTC	CSAIGTAWENIQYF
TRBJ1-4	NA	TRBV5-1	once	TGCGCCAGCAGCTTGGACGATGAAAAACTGTTTTTT	CASSLDDEKLFF
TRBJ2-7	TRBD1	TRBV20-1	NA	TGCAGTGCGGGACAGTCCTGCGAGCAGTACTTC	CSAGQSCEQYF
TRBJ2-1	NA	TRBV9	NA	TGTGCCAGCAGCGGGACTAATTACAATGAGCAGTTCTTC	CASSGTNYNEQFF
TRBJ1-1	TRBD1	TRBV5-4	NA	TGTGCCAGCAGCCCGGGACAGGGTTTGGGAACTGAAGCTTTCTTT	CASSPGQGLGTEAFF
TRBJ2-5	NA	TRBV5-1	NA	TGCGCCAGCAGCCTTACCAGGCCCTCGGGGGAGACCCAGTACTTC	CASSLTRPSGETQYF
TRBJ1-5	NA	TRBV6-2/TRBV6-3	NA	TGTGCCAGCAGTTTCCGTGGCCAGCCCCAGCATTTT	CASSFRGQPQHF
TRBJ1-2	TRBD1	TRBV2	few	TGTGCCAGCACCCGGACAGGGGACGGCTACACCTTC	CASTRTGDGYTF